The next 9 T cell receptor beta chains were all read from a single sample in a study of TIL therapy for anti-PD-1-resistant metastatic lung cancer. This was the immunoSEQ v3 assay. Using immunoSEQ multiplex PCR, the repertoire was profiled, and TCRdb retains in-frame clones only, with some absent. The sample holds under 60,000 clones, approximately 86% seen once. Regarding time point: pre-treatment sample, taken before nivolumab and TIL therapy. The sequences come from blood, collected at baseline. These receptors came from a person aged 25-85 years with non-small cell lung cancer.

V gene TRBV5-1 combines with J gene TRBJ1-5, with D hard to call. Germline loops: CDR1 SGHRS, CDR2 YFSETQ. The CDR3 is made up of 15 amino acids. V was shortened by 4 bases and J by 14 bases, with 25 bases between the two germline ends. The CDR3 loop reads CASSPPEAFAVFEHF. The CDR3 nucleotides are TGCGCCAGCAGCCCACCGGAGGCCTTTGCGGTTTTTGAGCATTTT. Using reference TRBV5-1 and TRBJ1-5 for the parts outside the CDR3, the full variable domain is KAGVTQTPRYLIKTRGQQVTLSCSPISGHRSVSWYQQTPGQGLQFLFEYFSETQRNKGNFPGRFSGRQFSNSRSEMNVSTLELGDSALYLCASSPPEAFAVFEHFGDGTRLSIL.

CDR3 sequence: CASSPGLAGTYEQYF. Here the CDR3 DNA reads TGTGCCAGCAGCCCTGGACTAGCGGGGACCTACGAGCAGTACTTC. The gene calls are TRBV3-1 (or the pseudogene TRBV3-2) and TRBJ2-7; 12 nucleotides match TRBD2. The CDR3 length is 15 residues. The germline CDR1 and CDR2 sequences are LGHDT and YNNKEL (reference sequence). With V trimmed by 4 bases and J by 2 bases, 3 bases remained unmatched.

The chain recombines TRBV5-1 with TRBJ2-3; TRBD2 is a possible D gene (6 bases). CDR3 length: 15 amino acids. Germline V gene lookup returns CDR1 SGHRS and CDR2 YFSETQ. V lost 2 bases and J lost 5, with 15 bases in between. The DNA for the CDR3 is TGCGCCAGCAGCTTTGGAGGGCAGGGTGGAGATACGCAGTATTTT. Translation: CASSFGGQGGDTQYF.

V is TRBV19 and J is TRBJ2-2, with TRBD2 identical over 11 bases. The trim removed 7 bases at V and 1 base at J, leaving 5 bases unmatched. CDR1 LNHDA and CDR2 SQIVND come from the germline V gene (reference sequence). CDR3 length: 16 residues. CDR3 DNA: TGTGCCAGTACCCCGACTAGCGGGGAGAACACCGGGGAGCTGTTTTTT. It codes for CASTPTSGENTGELFF.

The rearrangement links TRBV25-1 to TRBJ1-1, with D unresolved. CDR3 length: 15 residues. Per germline, CDR1 MGHDK and CDR2 SYGVNS. V dropped 0 bases and J dropped 0 bases, with 8 bases sitting between them. CDR3 sequence (DNA): TGTGCCAGCAGTGAATATGGCGGTTTGAACACTGAAGCTTTCTTT. Protein sequence: CASSEYGGLNTEAFF.

CDR3 region: CASSYGAQETQYF. CDR3 DNA: TGTGCCAGCAGTTACGGGGCACAGGAGACCCAGTACTTC. The genes are TRBV27 and TRBJ2-5; possibly TRBD1 or TRBD2 for D (5 bases each). This CDR3 has 13 amino acids. V was trimmed by 4 bases and J by 5 bases, leaving 11 bases between them. The germline CDR1 and CDR2 sequences are MNHEY and SMNVEV (reference sequence).

Only a few counts were recorded for this clone. This chain connects TRBV12-3 or TRBV12-4 to TRBJ2-2; D tentatively fits TRBD1 or TRBD2 (5 bases each). The CDR3 is made up of 13 amino acids. The V end lost 6 bases, the J end lost 6 bases, and 11 bases lay between the germline ends. Here the CDR3 reads CASSRDGPGELFF. Written as DNA, the CDR3 is TGTGCCAGCAGCCGGGACGGCCCCGGGGAGCTGTTTTTT.

The gene calls are TRBV6-4 and TRBJ2-2, with D perhaps assigned TRBD1 or TRBD2 (7 bases each). The CDR3 runs to 17 residues. Germline V CDR1 and CDR2: MRHNA, SNTAGT. V was trimmed by 5 bases and J by 3 bases, leaving 19 bases between them. CDR3 residues: CASSSLPAGGDTGELFF. In nucleotides, the CDR3 is TGTGCCAGCAGTTCCCTCCCTGCAGGGGGGGACACCGGGGAGCTGTTTTTT.

The chain recombines TRBV11-3 with TRBJ2-1; no clear D. The CDR3 has 15 amino acids. Germline CDR1 SGHNT, CDR2 YENEEA. The V and J ends lost 1 base and 1 base respectively, with 8 bases between them. The CDR3, as DNA: TGTGCCAGCAGCTTAGCGGGTTCGTCCTACAATGAGCAGTTCTTC. This sequence encodes CASSLAGSSYNEQFF.